Below are 28 T cell receptor beta chains sequenced from a single sample in a study of breast tumors, draining lymph nodes, adjacent tissues. Axillary draining lymph nodes of breast cancer patients supplied the node samples. MiXCR was run by TCRdb on the multiplex PCR reads, yielding one entry per CDR3 protein. The table shows some 150,000 distinct CDR3 sequences, with roughly 35% occurring only once. The sequenced sample consisted of axillary lymph node tissue. These TCRs come from a female donor with breast cancer. Some clones in this sample may be carry-over from other donors' samples.

This clonotype appeared many times. This sequence joins TRBV5-6 and TRBJ2-7; D remains ambiguous. V was shortened by 0 bases and J by 3 bases, with 10 bases between the two germline ends. Germline V gene data show CDR1 as SGHDT and CDR2 as YYEEEE. This CDR3 region has 14 residues. The CDR3 region has the DNA TGTGCCAGCAGCTTGGTGGTCGAATACTACGAGCAGTACTTC. Translation gives CASSLVVEYYEQYF.

A word on this clonotype: One end of the junction does not line up with germline, which may come from a read error. The V and J genes are TRBV9 and TRBJ1-6; possible D gene TRBD1, 5 bases. The CDR3 length is 15 residues. Germline values: CDR1 SGDLS, CDR2 YYNGEE. The chain's CDR3 is CASSVDGAYNSPPHF. The CDR3 DNA reads TGTGCCAGCAGCGTCGACGGGGCCTATAATTCACCCCCCCACTTT.

This clonotype occurred many times. The chain has TRBV5-4 and TRBJ2-3, with no clear D. This CDR3 spans 11 amino acids. The germline CDR1 and CDR2 sequences are SGHNT and YYREEE (reference sequence). V was pared by 2 bases and J by 6 bases, with 4 bases between. The DNA for the CDR3 is TGTGCCAGCAGCTTACTGGATACGCAGTATTTT. Its protein product is CASSLLDTQYF.

The sample holds one count of this clonotype. The CDR3 protein is CASSVEGRGDGYTF. In DNA, the CDR3 is TGTGCCAGCAGCGTAGAAGGACGGGGGGATGGCTACACCTTC. The V gene is TRBV9, the J gene TRBJ1-2, with D maybe TRBD1 (5 bases). The germline gives CDR1 SGDLS, CDR2 YYNGEE. The CDR3 runs to 14 residues. V was clipped by 0 bases and J by 6 bases, with 12 bases between them.

Comment on this clonotype: The DNA is left out, because the CDR3 cannot be placed on it with certainty; the CDR3 is given as TCRdb lists it. This chain uses TRBV2 with TRBJ1-5; the table's D gene call, TRBD1, was not cross checked with the DNA. The CDR3 comprises 23 residues, both ends counted. Germline V gene lookup returns CDR1 SNHLY and CDR2 FYNNEI. CDR3 loop: CASSGTGRCSLVTPPLWEWDQHF.

V is TRBV19 and J is TRBJ2-1, with a tentative D call TRBD2 (7 bases). CDR3 length: 17 amino acids. V was cut by 0 bases and J by 4 bases, with 16 bases left in between. Germline CDR1 LNHDA, CDR2 SQIVND (reference sequence). DNA for the CDR3: TGTGCCAGTAGTATAGATCCTAGGGGGGGTCCTTACAATGAGCAGTTCTTC. This translates into CASSIDPRGGPYNEQFF.

A single count supports this clonotype. A junction boundary mismatches the germline segment, possibly from a read error. The rearrangement links TRBV9 to TRBJ1-2; no reliable D call. The CDR3 consists of 14 residues. Germline CDR1 reads SGDLS; CDR2 reads YYNGEE. The CDR3 DNA sequence: TGCGCCAGCAGATCCCCTAGACGGCTTTATGGCTACACCTTC. Translation: CASRSPRRLYGYTF. Full variable domain (rest looked up from reference TRBV9 and TRBJ1-2): DSGVTQTPKHLITATGQRVTLRCSPRSGDLSVYWYQQSLDQGLQFLIQYYNGEERAKGNILERFSAQQFPDLHSELNLSSLELGDSALYFCASRSPRRLYGYTFGSGTRLTVV.

Worth noting for this clonotype: Since the CDR3 does not end with the conserved phenylalanine or tryptophan, this likely comes from a read error. The chain links TRBV9 to TRBJ1-6, with D tentatively TRBD1 (5 bases). This CDR3 comprises 14 residues. Germline CDR1 SGDLS, CDR2 YYNGEE. The CDR3 loop is CACSVAGDNSPLHS. In DNA, the CDR3 is TGTGCCTGCAGCGTAGCGGGGGATAATTCACCCCTCCACTCT.

The chain links TRBV20-1 to TRBJ2-1, with 9 bases matching TRBD1. Germline CDR1 DFQATT, CDR2 SNEGSKA (reference sequence). J gave up 5 bases and V 6 bases, and 8 bases lay outside the gene matches. The CDR3 contains 14 residues. The CDR3 spells CSAGDRVGNNEQFF. The CDR3, as DNA: TGCAGTGCCGGGGACAGGGTTGGTAACAATGAGCAGTTCTTC.

In regard to this clonotype: The junction departs from the called germline gene at one end, perhaps through a read error. This chain uses TRBV5-1 with TRBJ1-3; unclear D gene. This CDR3 has 15 residues. The germline gives CDR1 SGHRS, CDR2 YFSETQ. CDR3 amino acids: CASSMDGISGNTIHF. CDR3 coding DNA: TGCGCCAGCAGCATGGACGGCATTTCTGGAAACACCATACATTTT.

The rearrangement uses TRBV15 and TRBJ1-2; no reliable D call. V was cut by 3 bases and J by 0 bases, with 8 bases left in between. CDR3 size: 14 residues. The germline CDR1 and CDR2 sequences are LNHNV and YYDKDF (reference sequence). Here the CDR3 DNA reads TGTGCCACCAGCAGTGAATATGCTAACTATGGCTACACCTTC. Protein sequence: CATSSEYANYGYTF.

The CDR3 sequence is CASMPSGANVLTF. The CDR3 region has the DNA TGTGCCAGCATGCCGAGTGGGGCCAACGTCCTGACTTTC. The chain carries TRBV6-1 and TRBJ2-6; unclear D gene. This CDR3 region has 13 residues. Looked up from germline, CDR1 is MNHNS and CDR2 is SASEGT. Trimming took 7 bases from V and 3 from J, leaving 7 bases between them.

The V call is TRBV7-2, the J call TRBJ2-3; 10 nucleotides agree with TRBD2. The CDR3 has 14 amino acids. CDR1 and CDR2 (germline): SGHTA, FQGNSA. Trimming took 4 bases from V and 3 from J; bases not matched to a gene: 1. In nucleotides, the CDR3 is TGTGCCAGCAGCTCACTAGCGGGGACAGATACGCAGTATTTT. It codes for CASSSLAGTDTQYF.

This clonotype was found a few times. It may be a read error: a sequence one base away is much more abundant. The chain combines TRBV6-5 with TRBJ1-5, with D maybe TRBD1 (5 bases). The CDR3 runs to 14 residues. The V gene's germline CDR1 is MNHEY and CDR2 SVGAGI. The CDR3 bases are TGTGCCGGCAGCCCGATAGGGGACAATCAGCCCCAGCATTTT. Protein: CAGSPIGDNQPQHF.

This clonotype was counted ten times or more. The V gene is TRBV27, the J gene TRBJ2-1; TRBD2 might be the D (6 bases). There are 11 residues in the CDR3. The germline V gene encodes CDR1 MNHEY and CDR2 SMNVEV (reference sequence). V lost 8 bases, J lost 8 bases, and 10 bases lay in between. CDR3 bases: TGTGCCAGCGCTCGGAGGGATGAGCAGTTCTTC. Protein: CASARRDEQFF.

This clonotype occurred many times. The genes are TRBV6-2 or TRBV6-3 and TRBJ2-7; perhaps TRBD2 as D (7 bases). Looked up from germline, CDR1 is MNHEY and CDR2 is SVGEGT. The V gene lost 5 bases and the J gene lost 7 bases, with 24 bases spanning the gap. This CDR3 has 16 amino acids. The CDR3, as DNA: TGTGCCAGCAGTAAGAGGGGGGGGGTAAGCCTCTGGGAGCAGTACTTC. Translation: CASSKRGGVSLWEQYF.

This clonotype was observed a few times. The chain employs TRBV6-1 and TRBJ2-1, with 10 bases matching TRBD1. The CDR3 spans 17 residues. The J segment lost 8 bases and the V segment lost 2 bases, leaving 12 bases of the junction unmatched. The V gene's germline CDR1 is MNHNS and CDR2 SASEGT. The CDR3 loop is CASSERTGTGVRDEQFF. DNA of the CDR3: TGTGCCAGCAGTGAAAGGACCGGGACAGGGGTTCGCGATGAGCAGTTCTTC.

At least ten counts were recorded for this clonotype. The chain is built from TRBV10-3 and TRBJ1-2, with 9 bases that match TRBD1. The V gene's germline CDR1 is ENHRY and CDR2 SYGVKD. Unmatched junction bases numbered 4, after V lost 6 bases and J lost 8 bases. The CDR3 is 12 residues long. The CDR3 coding sequence is TGTGCCATCAGGGGACAGGGTATGGGCTACACCTTC. Translating gives CAIRGQGMGYTF.

This clonotype showed up many times. J is TRBJ2-1 and V is TRBV5-6; tentative D call: TRBD2 (5 bases). V lost 1 base to trimming and J lost 2 bases, with 10 bases between them. The CDR3 extends over 15 amino acids. Germline lookup yields CDR1 SGHDT and CDR2 YYEEEE. The CDR3 DNA reads TGTGCCAGCAGCTTGCCAGCGGCCACCTACAATGAGCAGTTCTTC. Translated, it gives CASSLPAATYNEQFF.

The chain links TRBV25-1 to TRBJ2-5; no reliable D call. The CDR3 consists of 14 residues. CDR1 and CDR2 (germline): MGHDK, SYGVNS. V shed 4 bases and J shed 2 bases, with 11 bases lying between them. CDR3: CASSARRQQETQYF. The CDR3 nucleotides are TGTGCCAGCAGTGCTAGAAGGCAGCAAGAGACCCAGTACTTC.

The chain links TRBV28 to TRBJ2-5; no firm D call. CDR1 is MDHEN and CDR2 is SYDVKM in the germline V gene. V was pared by 5 bases and J by 2 bases, with 12 bases between. This CDR3 contains 14 residues. The CDR3 sequence: CASSIQDLQETQYF. CDR3 DNA sequence: TGTGCCAGCAGTATTCAGGATTTACAAGAGACCCAGTACTTC. Full variable domain (rest looked up from reference TRBV28 and TRBJ2-5): DVKVTQSSRYLVKRTGEKVFLECVQDMDHENMFWYRQDPGLGLRLIYFSYDVKMKEKGDIPEGYSVSREKKERFSLILESASTNQTSMYLCASSIQDLQETQYFGPGTRLLVL.

This clonotype was picked up many times. The V call is TRBV30, the J call TRBJ1-4; D is perhaps TRBD1 (5 bases). The CDR3 is made up of 14 amino acids. Between the trimmed V and J ends, which lost 2 bases and 6 bases, there was a span of 13 bases. Germline V gives CDR1 GTSNPN, CDR2 SVGIG (reference sequence). The CDR3 DNA sequence: TGTGCCTGGAGTAGGGTGGGGGTTCATGAAAAACTGTTTTTT. It codes for CAWSRVGVHEKLFF.

This clonotype was counted ten times or more. V usage is TRBV7-9 and J usage is TRBJ1-5; no firm D call. This CDR3 has 14 amino acids. Germline V gene sequence: CDR1 SEHNR, CDR2 FQNEAQ (reference sequence). V was trimmed by 4 bases and J by 9 bases, leaving 16 bases between them. CDR3 loop: CASSSTLVIGPQHF. The DNA for the CDR3 is TGTGCCAGCAGCTCGACACTGGTCATTGGGCCCCAGCATTTT. Variable domain in full (rest from reference TRBV7-9 and TRBJ1-5): DTGVSQNPRHKITKRGQNVTFRCDPISEHNRLYWYRQTLGQGPEFLTYFQNEAQLEKSRLLSDRFSAERPKGSFSTLEIQRTEQGDSAMYLCASSSTLVIGPQHFGDGTRLSIL.

Note on this clonotype: This may arise from a read error, as a much more abundant clone is one base away. This sequence joins TRBV7-2 and TRBJ2-5; D possibly corresponds to TRBD1 (6 bases). Germline-derived CDR1 and CDR2 are SGHTA and FQGNSA. The CDR3 has 15 residues. DNA of the CDR3: TGTGCCAGCAGCGCCAGGGGCGGGCCAACGGAGACCCAGCACTTC. Its translation is CASSARGGPTETQHF.

This clonotype occurred many times. The rearrangement uses TRBV18 and TRBJ2-3; D may be TRBD1 (5 bases). Trimming pared 0 bases from V and 3 bases from J, leaving 10 bases between. Germline V gene data show CDR1 as KGHSH and CDR2 as LQKENI. The CDR3 length is 15 residues. CDR3 in DNA: TGTGCCAGCTCACCACCCAGGGCTGAGACAGATACGCAGTATTTT. This sequence encodes CASSPPRAETDTQYF. The full variable domain, its missing parts supplied by reference TRBV18 and TRBJ2-3, is NAGVMQNPRHLVRRRGQEARLRCSPMKGHSHVYWYRQLPEEGLKFMVYLQKENIIDESGMPKERFSAEFPKEGPSILRIQQVVRGDSAAYFCASSPPRAETDTQYFGPGTRLTVL.

Points on this clonotype: At one end, the junction sequence differs from germline, possibly due to a read error. The rearrangement joins TRBV2 to TRBJ2-1; 8 bases match TRBD2. This CDR3 has 15 residues. CDR1 is SNHLY and CDR2 is FYNNEI in the germline V gene. CDR3 in DNA: TGTGCCAGCAGAGAAGGTAGCGGGAAAGGGAATGAGCAGTTCTTC. This translates into CASREGSGKGNEQFF.

This chain joins TRBV29-1 and TRBJ1-4, with D unclear. Trimming cost V 4 bases and J 4 bases, with 10 bases left between them. The length of the CDR3 is 13 residues. Germline V lookup: CDR1 SQVTM, CDR2 ANQGSEA. CDR3 amino acids: CSVGKALNEKLFF. CDR3 DNA sequence: TGCAGCGTTGGCAAGGCCCTTAATGAAAAACTGTTTTTT.

Regarding this clonotype: One base away lies a much larger clone, so this may be a sequencing read error. This rearrangement joins TRBV9 to TRBJ2-1, with TRBD2 matching 8 bases. The CDR3 extends over 15 amino acids. In germline, CDR1 is SGDLS, CDR2 YYNGEE. The CDR3 nucleotides read TGTGCCAGCAGCGGGCACGGGGGGGCCGGCAATGAGCCGTTCTTC. This translates into CASSGHGGAGNEPFF. The full variable domain, with the rest looked up from reference TRBV9 and TRBJ2-1, is DSGVTQTPKHLITATGQRVTLRCSPRSGDLSVYWYQQSLDQGLQFLIQYYNGEERAKGNILERFSAQQFPDLHSELNLSSLELGDSALYFCASSGHGGAGNEPFFGPGTRLTVL.